This entry is about one TCR beta chain. Its antigen is still unknown. This entry is derived from a study of graft-versus-host responses after intestinal transplantation. Whole-study results and caveats: Detected in recipient marrow were GvH clones, some of which were first observed in ileum or blood.

Assay used: immunoSEQ multiplex PCR; TCRdb lists only in-frame clones, some missing. The sample lists about 57,000 clones; around 90% were seen once. The sequence was collected from a human patient who received an intestinal transplant, so some T cells may come from the graft donor. The sample in question was PBMCs, obtained 26 days after transplant.

The CDR3 sequence: CASSLDSLQPQHF. CDR3 nucleotide sequence: TGCGCCAGCAGCTTGGATTCCCTCCAGCCCCAGCATTTT. This chain links TRBV5-1 with TRBJ1-5; D is unresolved. The CDR3 covers 13 residues. In germline, CDR1 is SGHRS, CDR2 YFSETQ. The V end lost 0 bases, the J end lost 7 bases, and 8 bases lay between the germline ends.